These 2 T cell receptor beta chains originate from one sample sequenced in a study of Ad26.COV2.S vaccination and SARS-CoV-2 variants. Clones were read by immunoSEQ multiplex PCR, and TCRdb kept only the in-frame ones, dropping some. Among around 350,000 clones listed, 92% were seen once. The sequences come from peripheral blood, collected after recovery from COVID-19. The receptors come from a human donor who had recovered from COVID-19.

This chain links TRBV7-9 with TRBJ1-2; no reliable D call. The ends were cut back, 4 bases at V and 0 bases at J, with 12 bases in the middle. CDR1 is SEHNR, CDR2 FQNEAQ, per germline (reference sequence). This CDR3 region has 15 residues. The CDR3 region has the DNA TGTGCCAGCAGCTCGGACGGCCTTTCTAACTATGGCTACACCTTC. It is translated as CASSSDGLSNYGYTF.

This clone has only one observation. The CDR3 here is CASSMAPPGELFF. CDR3 bases: TGTGCCAGTAGTATGGCTCCCCCCGGGGAGCTGTTTTTT. The chain combines TRBV19 with TRBJ2-2; D unclear. CDR1 and CDR2 (germline): LNHDA, SQIVND (reference sequence). The CDR3 is 13 residues long. The V gene lost 3 bases and the J gene lost 6 bases, with 8 bases spanning the gap. The variable domain in full, completed from reference TRBV19 and TRBJ2-2, reads DGGITQSPKYLFRKEGQNVTLSCEQNLNHDAMYWYRQDPGQGLRLIYYSQIVNDFQKGDIAEGYSVSREKKESFPLTVTSAQKNPTAFYLCASSMAPPGELFFGEGSRLTVL.